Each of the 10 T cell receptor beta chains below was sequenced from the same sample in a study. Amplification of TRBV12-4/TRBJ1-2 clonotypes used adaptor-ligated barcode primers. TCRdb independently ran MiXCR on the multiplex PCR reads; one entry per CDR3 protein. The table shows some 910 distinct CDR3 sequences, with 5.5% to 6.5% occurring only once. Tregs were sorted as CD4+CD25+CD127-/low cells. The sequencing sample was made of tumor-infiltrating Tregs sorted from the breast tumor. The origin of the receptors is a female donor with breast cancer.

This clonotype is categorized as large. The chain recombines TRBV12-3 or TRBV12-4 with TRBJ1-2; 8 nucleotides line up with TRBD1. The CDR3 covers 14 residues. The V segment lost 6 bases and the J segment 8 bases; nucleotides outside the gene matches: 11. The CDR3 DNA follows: TGTGCCAGCAGCCCGGGACAGGCCTCCTGGGGCTACACCTTC. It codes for CASSPGQASWGYTF.

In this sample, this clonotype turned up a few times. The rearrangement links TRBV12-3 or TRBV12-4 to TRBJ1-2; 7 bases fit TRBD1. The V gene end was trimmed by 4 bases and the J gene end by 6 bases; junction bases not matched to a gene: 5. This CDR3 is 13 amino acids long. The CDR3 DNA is TGTGCCAGCAGTTACGACAGGGTCAATGGCTACACCTTC. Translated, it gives CASSYDRVNGYTF.

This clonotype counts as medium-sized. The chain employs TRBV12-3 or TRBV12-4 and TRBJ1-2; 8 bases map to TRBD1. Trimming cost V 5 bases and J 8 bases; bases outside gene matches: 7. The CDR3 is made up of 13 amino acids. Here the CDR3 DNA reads TGTGCCAGCAGTCGGACAGGGTTATGGGGCTACACCTTC. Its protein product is CASSRTGLWGYTF.

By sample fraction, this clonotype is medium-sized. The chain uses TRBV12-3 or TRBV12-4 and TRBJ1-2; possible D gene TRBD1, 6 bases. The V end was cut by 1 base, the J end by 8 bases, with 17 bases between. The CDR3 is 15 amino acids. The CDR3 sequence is CASSLVGQGIGGYTF. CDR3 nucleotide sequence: TGTGCCAGCAGTTTAGTAGGTCAGGGGATAGGCGGCTACACCTTC.

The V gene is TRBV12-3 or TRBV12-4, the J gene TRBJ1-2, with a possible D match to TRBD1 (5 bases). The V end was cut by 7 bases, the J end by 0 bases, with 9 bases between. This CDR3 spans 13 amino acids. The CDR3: CASTGTSNYGYTF. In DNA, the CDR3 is TGTGCCAGCACCGGGACGTCTAACTATGGCTACACCTTC.

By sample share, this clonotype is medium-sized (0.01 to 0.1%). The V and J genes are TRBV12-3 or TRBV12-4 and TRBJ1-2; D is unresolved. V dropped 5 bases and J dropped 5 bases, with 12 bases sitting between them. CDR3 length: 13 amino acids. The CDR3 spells CASSPDGPYGYTF. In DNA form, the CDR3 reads TGTGCCAGCAGTCCCGACGGACCGTATGGCTACACCTTC.

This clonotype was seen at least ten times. CDR3 sequence reads: CASSQQGNYGYTF. In DNA, the CDR3 is TGTGCCAGCAGTCAACAGGGGAACTATGGCTACACCTTC. The chain uses TRBV12-3 or TRBV12-4 and TRBJ1-2; 7 bases agree with TRBD1. CDR3 length: 13 residues. J gave up 2 bases and V 5 bases, and 2 bases lay outside the gene matches.

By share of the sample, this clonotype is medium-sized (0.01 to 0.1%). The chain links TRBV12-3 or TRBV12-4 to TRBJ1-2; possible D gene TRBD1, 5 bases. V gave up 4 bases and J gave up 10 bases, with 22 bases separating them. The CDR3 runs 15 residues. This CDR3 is CASSSTGSSLSAYTF. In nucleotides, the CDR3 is TGTGCCAGCAGTTCCACAGGTTCCTCACTATCGGCCTACACCTTC.

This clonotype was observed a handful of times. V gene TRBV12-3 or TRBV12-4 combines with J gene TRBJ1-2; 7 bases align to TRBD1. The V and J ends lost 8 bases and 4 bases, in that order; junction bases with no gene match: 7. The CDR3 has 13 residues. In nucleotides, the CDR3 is TGTGCCAGCCACAGGGGCGCGGGCTATGGCTACACCTTC. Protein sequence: CASHRGAGYGYTF.

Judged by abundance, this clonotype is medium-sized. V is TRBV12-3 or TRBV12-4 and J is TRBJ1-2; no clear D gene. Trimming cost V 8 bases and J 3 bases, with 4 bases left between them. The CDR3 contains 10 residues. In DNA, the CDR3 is TGTGCCAGCGGGGACTATGGCTACACCTTC. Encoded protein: CASGDYGYTF.